This entry features one TCR beta chain sequence. This specimen belongs to a study of blood T cell repertoires in COVID-19. Study as a whole: Sources were T cells, B-cell-depleted T cells, or PBMCs; the material itself was cDNA or gDNA.

Here immunoSEQ multiplex PCR was the method, and the copy in TCRdb shows in-frame clones only, minus some. This sample has about 85,000 clones, with roughly 90% found just once. V lost 6 bases to trimming and J lost 5 bases, with 19 bases between them. This CDR3 is built from 15 residues. Germline CDR1 LNHNV, CDR2 YYDKDF (reference sequence). The sequenced sample was peripheral blood. V usage is TRBV15 and J usage is TRBJ1-2, with TRBD1 as a possible D gene (5 bases). The sequence derives from a human donor with active COVID-19. The donor label of this sample is uncertain. The CDR3 reads CATRAGSQAGYGYTF. CDR3 nucleotides: TGTGCCACCAGAGCAGGGTCGCAGGCCGGTTATGGCTACACCTTC.